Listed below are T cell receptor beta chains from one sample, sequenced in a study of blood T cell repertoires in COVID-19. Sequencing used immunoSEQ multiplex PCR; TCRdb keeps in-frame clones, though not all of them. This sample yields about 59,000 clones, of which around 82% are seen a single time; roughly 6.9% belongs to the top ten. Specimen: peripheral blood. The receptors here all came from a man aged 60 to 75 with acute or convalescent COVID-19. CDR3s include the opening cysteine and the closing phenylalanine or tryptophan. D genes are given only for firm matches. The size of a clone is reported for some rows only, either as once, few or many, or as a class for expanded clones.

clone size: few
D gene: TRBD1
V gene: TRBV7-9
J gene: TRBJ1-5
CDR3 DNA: TGTGCCAGCAGCTCGCCCGCCGGGACAGGGGGCGCCTTGGGTCAGCCCCAGCATTTT
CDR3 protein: CASSSPAGTGGALGQPQHF

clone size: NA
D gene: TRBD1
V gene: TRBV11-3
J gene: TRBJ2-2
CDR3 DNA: TGTGCCAGCAGCCCGGGACAGGGGGGAACCGGGGAGCTGTTTTTT
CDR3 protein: CASSPGQGGTGELFF

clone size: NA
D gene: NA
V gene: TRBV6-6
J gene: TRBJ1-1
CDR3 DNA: TGTGCCAGCAGGCGGGTACCGAACCCTATGAACACTGAAGCTTTCTTT
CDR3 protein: CASRRVPNPMNTEAFF

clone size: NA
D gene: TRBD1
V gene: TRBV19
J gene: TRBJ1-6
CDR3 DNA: TGTGCCAGTAGTCCAGGGGACAGGGAATACGATTCACCCCTCCACTTT
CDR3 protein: CASSPGDREYDSPLHF

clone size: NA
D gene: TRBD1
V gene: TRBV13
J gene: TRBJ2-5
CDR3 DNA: TGTGCCAGCAGCCCCACTACAGGGGGCGAGACCCAGTACTTC
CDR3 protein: CASSPTTGGETQYF

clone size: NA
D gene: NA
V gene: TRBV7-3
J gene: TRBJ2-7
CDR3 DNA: TGTGCCAGCAGTGCCTACAGGGAGTCCGAGCAGTACTTC
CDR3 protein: CASSAYRESEQYF

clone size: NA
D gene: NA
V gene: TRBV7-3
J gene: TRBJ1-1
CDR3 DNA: TGTGCCAGCAGCTTATCAGTGAACACTGAAGCTTTCTTT
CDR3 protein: CASSLSVNTEAFF

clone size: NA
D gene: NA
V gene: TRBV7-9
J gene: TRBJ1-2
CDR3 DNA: TGTGCCAGCAGCCCCGGGGGTTACTATGGCTACACCTTC
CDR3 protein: CASSPGGYYGYTF

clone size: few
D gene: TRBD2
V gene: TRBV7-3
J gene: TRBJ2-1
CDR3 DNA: TGTGCCAGCAGCTACACCGGGACTAGCTCTGAGCAGTTCTTC
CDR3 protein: CASSYTGTSSEQFF

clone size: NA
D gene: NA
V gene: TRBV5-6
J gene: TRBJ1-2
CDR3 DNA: TGTGCCAGCAGAGGACAGCCTTATGGCTACACCTTC
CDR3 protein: CASRGQPYGYTF

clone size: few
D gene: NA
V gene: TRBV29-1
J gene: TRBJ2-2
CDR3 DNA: TGCAGCGTTGGGGCCGATACCGGGGAGCTGTTTTTT
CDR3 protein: CSVGADTGELFF

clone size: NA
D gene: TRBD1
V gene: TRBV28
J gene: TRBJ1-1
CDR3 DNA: TGTGCCAGCAGTCCCAGGACAGGGGGTTTCACTGAAGCTTTCTTT
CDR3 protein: CASSPRTGGFTEAFF

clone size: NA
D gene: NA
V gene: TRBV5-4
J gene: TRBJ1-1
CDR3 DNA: TGTGCCAGCAGCCCAACAGCCGAAGCTTTCTTT
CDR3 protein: CASSPTAEAFF

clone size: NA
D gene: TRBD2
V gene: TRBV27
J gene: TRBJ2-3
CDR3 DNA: TGTGCCAGCAGGGTAGCGGGGGGCAGGGAGACTAGCACAGATACGCAGTATTTT
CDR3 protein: CASRVAGGRETSTDTQYF

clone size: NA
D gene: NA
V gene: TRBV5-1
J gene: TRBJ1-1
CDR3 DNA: TGCGCCAGCAGCAACGGACAGCCGAACACTGAAGCTTTCTTT
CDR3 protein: CASSNGQPNTEAFF

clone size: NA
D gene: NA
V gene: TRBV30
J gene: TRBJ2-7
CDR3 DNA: TGTGCCTGGAGTGTAAATTTGCCAGGGGCCCACGAGCAGTACTTC
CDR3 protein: CAWSVNLPGAHEQYF

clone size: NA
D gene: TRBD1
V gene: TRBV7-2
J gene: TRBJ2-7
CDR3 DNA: TGTGCCAGCAGCCAACAGGGGGGTGGCTCCTACGAGCAGTACTTC
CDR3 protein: CASSQQGGGSYEQYF

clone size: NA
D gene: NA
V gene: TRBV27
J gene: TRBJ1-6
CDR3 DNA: TGTGCCAGCAGTAGTTCCGGTGGTTCACCCCTCCACTTT
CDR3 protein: CASSSSGGSPLHF

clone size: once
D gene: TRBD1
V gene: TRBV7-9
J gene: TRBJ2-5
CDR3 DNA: TGTGCCAGCAGCCACGCGGACAGGGGTTTGGAGACCCAGTACTTC
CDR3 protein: CASSHADRGLETQYF

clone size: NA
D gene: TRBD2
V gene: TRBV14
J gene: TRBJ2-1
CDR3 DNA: TGTGCCAGCAGCCAAGGGTTTGTAGCGGGGGAGGAGCAGTTCTTC
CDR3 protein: CASSQGFVAGEEQFF

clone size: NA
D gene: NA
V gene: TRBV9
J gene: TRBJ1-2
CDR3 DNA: TGTGCCAGCAATGCCGGGACACGGTTCTATGGCTACACCTTC
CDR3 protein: CASNAGTRFYGYTF

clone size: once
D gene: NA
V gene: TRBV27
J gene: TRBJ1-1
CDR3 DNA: TGTGCCAGCAGTTTAGTGGCAGGGGAGAACACTGAAGCTTTCTTT
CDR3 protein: CASSLVAGENTEAFF

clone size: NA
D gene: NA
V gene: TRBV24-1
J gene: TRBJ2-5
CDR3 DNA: TGTGCCACCAGTGATTTTGGCGGGGCAGGGACCCAGTACTTC
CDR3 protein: CATSDFGGAGTQYF

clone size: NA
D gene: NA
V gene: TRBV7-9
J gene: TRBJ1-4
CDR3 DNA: TGTGCCAGCAGCTTACAAGTACTCACAACTAATGAAAAACTGTTTTTT
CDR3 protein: CASSLQVLTTNEKLFF

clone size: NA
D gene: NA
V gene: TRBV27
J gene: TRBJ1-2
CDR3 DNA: TGTGCCAGCAGTTTATCCCCAGATGTAAGTGGCTACACCTTC
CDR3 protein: CASSLSPDVSGYTF

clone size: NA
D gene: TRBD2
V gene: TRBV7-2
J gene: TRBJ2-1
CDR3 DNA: TGTGCCAGCAGCACTACTATAGGGCGGGAGAGGTTCTTC
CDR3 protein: CASSTTIGRERFF

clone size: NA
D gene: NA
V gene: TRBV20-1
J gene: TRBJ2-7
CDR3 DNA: TGCAGTGTCGGGGGACCCTACGAGCAGTACTTC
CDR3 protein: CSVGGPYEQYF

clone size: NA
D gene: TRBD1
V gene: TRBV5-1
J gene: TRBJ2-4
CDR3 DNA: TGCGCCAGCAGCTTGAGGACAGGGGTGAACATTCAGTACTTC
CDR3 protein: CASSLRTGVNIQYF

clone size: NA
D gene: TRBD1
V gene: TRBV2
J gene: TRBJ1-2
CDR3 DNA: TGTGCCAGCAGACGTACAGGGGGCGGGGTAGACTATGGCTACACCTTC
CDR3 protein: CASRRTGGGVDYGYTF

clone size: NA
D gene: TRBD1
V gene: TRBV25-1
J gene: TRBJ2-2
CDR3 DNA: TGTGCCAGCAGTGAATCCGGGACAGGGGACACCGGGGAGCTGTTTTTT
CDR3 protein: CASSESGTGDTGELFF

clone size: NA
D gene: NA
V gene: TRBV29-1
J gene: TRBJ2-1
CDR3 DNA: TGCAGCACTAAGATACAGGTATCAAGTGAGCAGTTCTTC
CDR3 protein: CSTKIQVSSEQFF

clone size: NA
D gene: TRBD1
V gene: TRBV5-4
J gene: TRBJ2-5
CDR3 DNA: TGTGCCAGCAGTCCCGGACAGGTTCAAGAGACCCAGTACTTC
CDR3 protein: CASSPGQVQETQYF

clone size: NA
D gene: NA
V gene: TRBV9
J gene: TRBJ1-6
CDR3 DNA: TGTGCCAGCTCGGAAAAGGAGAATTCACCCCTCCACTTT
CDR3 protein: CASSEKENSPLHF

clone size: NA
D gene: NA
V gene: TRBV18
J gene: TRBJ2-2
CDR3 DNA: TGTGCCAGCTCACCAAATCAGGGCGACACCGGGGAGCTGTTTTTT
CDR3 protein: CASSPNQGDTGELFF

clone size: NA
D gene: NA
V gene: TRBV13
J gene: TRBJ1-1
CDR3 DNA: TGTGCCAGCAGCTTTTCTCACGAACCCGAGAGAGAAACTGAAGCTTTCTTT
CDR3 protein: CASSFSHEPERETEAFF

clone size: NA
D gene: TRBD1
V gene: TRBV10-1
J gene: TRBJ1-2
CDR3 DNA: TGCGCCAGCGGACCCGGGACAGGATTTTGGGGCTACACCTTC
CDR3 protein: CASGPGTGFWGYTF

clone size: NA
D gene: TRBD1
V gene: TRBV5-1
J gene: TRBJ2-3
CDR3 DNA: TGCGCCAGCAGCGCGGGACAGGGGGTAACCCAGGATACGCAGTATTTT
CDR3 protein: CASSAGQGVTQDTQYF

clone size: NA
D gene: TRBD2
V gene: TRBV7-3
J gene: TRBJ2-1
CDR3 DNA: TGTGCCAGCAGCTTCTCAGGACTAGCGAGGAGCTCCTACAATGAGCAGTTCTTC
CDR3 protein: CASSFSGLARSSYNEQFF

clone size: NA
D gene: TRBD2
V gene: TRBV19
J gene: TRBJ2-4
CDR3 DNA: TGTGCCAGTACCGGACTAGCGGGGGGTACTCTAGCCAAAAACATTCAGTACTTC
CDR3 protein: CASTGLAGGTLAKNIQYF

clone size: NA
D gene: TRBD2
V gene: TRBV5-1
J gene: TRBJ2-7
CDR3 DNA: TGCGCCAGCAGCCCCCGGGGGGGAGGGCCTGGCTCTGAGCAGTACTTC
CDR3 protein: CASSPRGGGPGSEQYF

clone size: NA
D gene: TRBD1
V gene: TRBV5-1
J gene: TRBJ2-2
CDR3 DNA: TGCGCCAGCAGCTCCGGACAGGGAGTCTTCTCGAACACCGGGGAGCTGTTTTTT
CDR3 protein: CASSSGQGVFSNTGELFF

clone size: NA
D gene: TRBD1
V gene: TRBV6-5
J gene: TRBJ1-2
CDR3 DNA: TGTGCCATTTCCAAGGGGGCTAATTATGGCTACACCTTC
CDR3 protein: CAISKGANYGYTF

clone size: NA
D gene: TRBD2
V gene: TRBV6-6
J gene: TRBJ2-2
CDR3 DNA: TGTGCCAGCAGTCAAACTAGCGGGGGGGCCCGAACCGGGGAGCTGTTTTTT
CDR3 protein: CASSQTSGGARTGELFF

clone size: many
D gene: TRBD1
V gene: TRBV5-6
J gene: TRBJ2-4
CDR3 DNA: TGTGCCAGCAGCATTGTCACAGGGGACAAAAACATTCAGTACTTC
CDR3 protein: CASSIVTGDKNIQYF

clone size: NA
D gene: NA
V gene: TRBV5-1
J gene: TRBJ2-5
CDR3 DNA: TGCGCCAGCAGCAGTCAGGGACTCCGGGAGACCCAGTACTTC
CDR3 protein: CASSSQGLRETQYF

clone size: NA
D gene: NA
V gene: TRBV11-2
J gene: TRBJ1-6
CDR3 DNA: TGTGCCAGCAGCTCAGGCGGGAATTCACCCCTCCACTTT
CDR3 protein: CASSSGGNSPLHF

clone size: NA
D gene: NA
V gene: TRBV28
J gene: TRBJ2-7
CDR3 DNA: TGTGCCAGCAGCACACCACAGACAGGTACCTACGAGCAGTACTTC
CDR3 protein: CASSTPQTGTYEQYF

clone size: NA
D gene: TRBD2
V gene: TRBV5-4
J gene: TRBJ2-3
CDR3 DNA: TGTGCCAGCAGGGCCGGGGGGGTGGGAGATACGCAGTATTTT
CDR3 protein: CASRAGGVGDTQYF

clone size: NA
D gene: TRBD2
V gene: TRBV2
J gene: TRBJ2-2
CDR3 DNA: TGTGCCAGCAGTGAATTGGCGGGGGTAGCCGGGGAGCTGTTTTTT
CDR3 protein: CASSELAGVAGELFF

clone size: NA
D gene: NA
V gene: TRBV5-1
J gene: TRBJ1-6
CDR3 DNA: TGCGCCAGCAGCATAGGGACGGGGGATAATTCACCCCTCCACTTT
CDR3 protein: CASSIGTGDNSPLHF

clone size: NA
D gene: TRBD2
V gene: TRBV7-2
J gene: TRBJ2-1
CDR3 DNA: TGTGCCAGCAGCTTGGCTCCTAGCGGGACCTACAATGAGCAGTTCTTC
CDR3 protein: CASSLAPSGTYNEQFF

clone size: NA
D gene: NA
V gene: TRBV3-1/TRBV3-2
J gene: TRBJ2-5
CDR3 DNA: TGTGCCAGCAGCCAAGTAAGGGGCCGTGATGAGACCCAGTACTTC
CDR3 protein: CASSQVRGRDETQYF

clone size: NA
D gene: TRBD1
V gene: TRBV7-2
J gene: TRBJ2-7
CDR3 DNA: TGTGCCAGCAGCTTAGTAGGGACAGGGGGCTACGAGCAGTACTTC
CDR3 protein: CASSLVGTGGYEQYF

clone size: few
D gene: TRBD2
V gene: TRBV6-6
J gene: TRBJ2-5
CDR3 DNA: TGTGCCAGCAGACTAAGCGGGGTCGGAGAGACCCAGTACTTC
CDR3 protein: CASRLSGVGETQYF

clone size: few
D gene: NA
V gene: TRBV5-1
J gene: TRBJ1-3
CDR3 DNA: TGCGCCAGCAGCTTATTGGGGCACAATGGAAACACCATATATTTT
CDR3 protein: CASSLLGHNGNTIYF

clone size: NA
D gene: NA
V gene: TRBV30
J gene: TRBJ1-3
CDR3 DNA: TGTGCCTGGAACCACAGGACGGCCTCTGGAAACACCATATATTTT
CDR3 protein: CAWNHRTASGNTIYF

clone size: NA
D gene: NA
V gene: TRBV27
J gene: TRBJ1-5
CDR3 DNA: TGTGCCAGCAGTTTAAGGCCGGGCCAGGGTCAGCCCCAGCATTTT
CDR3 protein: CASSLRPGQGQPQHF

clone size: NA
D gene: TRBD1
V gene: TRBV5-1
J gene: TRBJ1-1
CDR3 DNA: TGCGCCACCTCTGGACAGGGGGATCTAAGCACTGAAGCTTTCTTT
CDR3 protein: CATSGQGDLSTEAFF

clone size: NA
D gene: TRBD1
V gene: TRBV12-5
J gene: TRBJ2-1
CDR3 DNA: TGTGCTAGTGGTTTGGACCGGGACAGAAGCGACAATGAGCAGTTCTTC
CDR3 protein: CASGLDRDRSDNEQFF

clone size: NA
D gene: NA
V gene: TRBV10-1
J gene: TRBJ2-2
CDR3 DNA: TGCGCCAGCCCATTACAGGGTTCGGGCGGGGAGCTGTTTTTT
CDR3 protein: CASPLQGSGGELFF